The 12 T cell receptor beta chains below come from one sample, sequenced in a study of T-cell memory formation after mild COVID-19. TCRdb used MiXCR to reprocess the 5' RACE reads, holding one entry per CDR3 protein. The sample carries fewer than 450,000 distinct CDR3 sequences, more than 20% recorded once. Sample: PBMCs or a T cell subset sorted from them (not recorded which). The receptors derive from an adult woman who had mild COVID-19 (a few samples of this study predate the infection). Cell type and time point are not known.

The CDR3: CASRVSGSTEAFF. CDR3 coding DNA: TGCGCCAGCAGGGTGAGCGGGAGCACTGAAGCTTTCTTT. The gene calls are TRBV5-1 and TRBJ1-1, with D unresolved. There are 13 residues in the CDR3. Germline V gene sequence: CDR1 SGHRS, CDR2 YFSETQ. The V end lost 5 bases, the J end lost 4 bases, and 12 bases lay between the germline ends.

In this sample, this clonotype turned up a few times. The chain links TRBV3-1 to TRBJ2-7, with D possibly matching TRBD1 (6 bases). CDR3 length equals 14 residues. Trimming stripped 2 bases from V and 9 bases from J, with 17 bases between. Germline-derived CDR1 and CDR2 are LGHDT and YNNKEL (reference sequence). The CDR3 region has the DNA TGTGCCAGCAGCCAATCGACAGGCGGACGGGGGCAGTACTTC. This encodes CASSQSTGGRGQYF.

This clonotype was observed a few times. This chain joins TRBV18 and TRBJ2-2; TRBD1 aligns across 8 bases. The length of the CDR3 is 16 residues. With 6 bases clipped from V and 1 base from J, the junction kept 7 bases outside the gene matches. In germline, CDR1 is KGHSH, CDR2 LQKENI. Here the CDR3 DNA reads TGTGCCAGCTCGCCGACAGGGGCAGGGAACACCGGGGAGCTGTTTTTT. Amino acid sequence: CASSPTGAGNTGELFF.

In its sample, this clonotype was seen a few times. The chain employs TRBV5-8 and TRBJ2-7; 11 bases align to TRBD1. The CDR3 length is 13 residues. V was pared by 3 bases and J by 6 bases, with 2 bases of the junction left unmatched. Germline V gives CDR1 SGHTS, CDR2 YDEGEE. CDR3 in DNA: TGTGCCAGCAGCTCGGACAGGGGGCGCGAGCAGTACTTC. As protein: CASSSDRGREQYF.

Worth noting for this clonotype: At one of its ends the junction is not consistent with the germline gene, which may arise from a read error. The V gene is TRBV20-1, the J gene TRBJ2-1, with TRBD2 identical over 14 bases. This CDR3 contains 13 residues. The V gene's germline CDR1 is DFQATT and CDR2 SNEGSKA (reference sequence). The CDR3 here is CSAAPGLAGDSVF. The CDR3 coding sequence is TGCAGTGCTGCCCCGGGACTAGCGGGAGATAGCGTCTTC.

CDR3 amino acids: CAWSVPPGRRNNEQFF. The CDR3 bases are TGTGCCTGGAGTGTACCCCCCGGGAGGCGGAATAATGAGCAGTTCTTC. The V and J genes are TRBV30 and TRBJ2-1; 7 nucleotides agree with TRBD2. The CDR3 is 16 residues long. V lost 0 bases and J lost 7; bases outside the gene matches: 12. From germline, CDR1 is GTSNPN and CDR2 SVGIG (reference sequence).

The table lists this clonotype with many counts. V gene TRBV15 combines with J gene TRBJ2-7; TRBD1 matches 9 bases. This CDR3 region has 16 residues. Germline CDR1 reads LNHNV; CDR2 reads YYDKDF (reference sequence). Losses at the gene ends were 0 bases for V and 1 base for J; bases not matched to a gene: 4. CDR3 in DNA: TGTGCCACCAGCAGAGATAGGGGGACAGGGTCCTACGAGCAGTACTTC. Translating it yields CATSRDRGTGSYEQYF.

This clonotype has a count of ten or more. Here the CDR3 reads CASSMGLAGAVYEQYF. The CDR3 DNA reads as TGTGCCAGTAGTATGGGACTAGCGGGAGCGGTTTACGAGCAGTACTTC. The chain joins TRBV19 to TRBJ2-7; 14 nucleotides line up with TRBD2. Germline V gene data show CDR1 as LNHDA and CDR2 as SQIVND (reference sequence). The CDR3 has 16 amino acids. Trimming removed 3 bases from V and 4 bases from J; junction bases left unmatched: 5. Full variable domain (rest looked up from reference TRBV19 and TRBJ2-7): DGGITQSPKYLFRKEGQNVTLSCEQNLNHDAMYWYRQDPGQGLRLIYYSQIVNDFQKGDIAEGYSVSREKKESFPLTVTSAQKNPTAFYLCASSMGLAGAVYEQYFGPGTRLTVT.

CDR3 residues: CASSAEIQITYGYTF. DNA of the CDR3: TGTGCCAGCAGCGCCGAAATACAGATTACCTATGGCTACACCTTC. This rearrangement joins TRBV7-9 to TRBJ1-2; no reliable D call. V was trimmed by 5 bases and J by 4 bases, leaving 17 bases between them. CDR3 length: 15 amino acids. Germline V CDR1 and CDR2: SEHNR, FQNEAQ (reference sequence).

Ten or more counts support this clonotype. The genes are TRBV11-2 and TRBJ1-5; the D is unclear. The V gene lost 0 bases and the J gene lost 0 bases, with 9 bases spanning the gap. CDR3 length: 16 amino acids. From germline, CDR1 is SGHAT and CDR2 FQNNGV. The CDR3 spells CASSLDGGSSNQPQHF. DNA for the CDR3: TGTGCCAGCAGCTTAGATGGAGGGAGTAGCAATCAGCCCCAGCATTTT.

A few counts support this clonotype. The rearrangement links TRBV12-3 or TRBV12-4 to TRBJ2-3; 7 bases line up with TRBD2. After removal of 5 bases from V and 1 base from J, the junction contained 9 bases not matched to a gene. The CDR3 loop spans 16 amino acids. In DNA form, the CDR3 reads TGTGCCAGCAGTCCGTTGTTGGCGGGGGGCACAGATACGCAGTATTTT. Protein product: CASSPLLAGGTDTQYF.

This clonotype was seen more than once but under ten times. The gene calls are TRBV29-1 and TRBJ1-2; D call uncertain. The CDR3 is 12 residues long. Trimming took 1 base from V and 1 from J, leaving 4 bases between them. Germline-derived CDR1 and CDR2 are SQVTM and ANQGSEA. The CDR3 is CSVEGVNYGYTF. CDR3 sequence (DNA): TGCAGCGTTGAAGGGGTTAACTATGGCTACACCTTC.